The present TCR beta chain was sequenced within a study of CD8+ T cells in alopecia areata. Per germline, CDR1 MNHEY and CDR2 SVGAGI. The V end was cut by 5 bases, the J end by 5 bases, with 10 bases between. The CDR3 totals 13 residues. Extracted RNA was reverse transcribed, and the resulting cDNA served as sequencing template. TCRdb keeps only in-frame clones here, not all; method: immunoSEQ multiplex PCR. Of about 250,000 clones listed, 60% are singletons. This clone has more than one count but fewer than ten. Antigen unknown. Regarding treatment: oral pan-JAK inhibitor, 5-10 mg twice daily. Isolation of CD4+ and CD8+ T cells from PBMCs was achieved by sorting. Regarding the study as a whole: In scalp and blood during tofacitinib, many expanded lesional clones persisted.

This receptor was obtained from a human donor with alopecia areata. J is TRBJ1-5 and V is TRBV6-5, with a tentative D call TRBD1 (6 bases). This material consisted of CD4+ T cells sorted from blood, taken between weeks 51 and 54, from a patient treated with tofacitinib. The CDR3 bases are TGTGCCAGCAGTCACAGGGAGGATCAGCCCCAGCATTTT. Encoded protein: CASSHREDQPQHF.